The 24 T cell receptor beta chains below all came from one sample that was sequenced in a study of blood T cells in healthy people across ages. Together with a sample-barcoded 5' primer, a J-beta primer mix was included in a second PCR lasting roughly 6 to 12 cycles. TCRdb used MiXCR to reprocess the 5' RACE reads, holding one entry per CDR3 protein. The table records about 1,500,000 distinct CDR3 sequences, 42% of them present only once. Sequenced input: blood. The receptors were gathered from a woman aged 18-29 years in good health.

A few counts support this clonotype. The chain carries TRBV10-1 and TRBJ2-1; 7 bases align to TRBD1. This CDR3 is built from 14 residues. V was clipped by 4 bases and J by 4 bases; unmatched bases: 4. Germline V lookup: CDR1 WNHNN, CDR2 SYGVQD (reference sequence). The CDR3 is CASSGGTEYNEQFF. The CDR3 nucleotides are TGCGCCAGCAGTGGGGGGACAGAATACAATGAGCAGTTCTTC.

The V gene is TRBV25-1, the J gene TRBJ1-4; D might be TRBD1 (5 bases). The CDR3 is 17 amino acids. V gave up 3 bases and J gave up 1 base, with 15 bases separating them. CDR1 and CDR2 (germline): MGHDK, SYGVNS. The CDR3 is CASSDPLRGVTNEKLFF. In DNA form, the CDR3 reads TGTGCCAGCAGTGACCCCCTACGGGGGGTAACTAATGAAAAACTGTTTTTT.

A few counts support this clonotype. This chain joins TRBV6-6 and TRBJ2-1; 10 positions agree with TRBD2. The J call may be wrong; the DNA end is better matched by TRBJ2-7. The CDR3 covers 15 residues. From germline, CDR1 is MNHNY and CDR2 SVGAGI (reference sequence). The CDR3 sequence: CASSWTSGLYNEQYF. As DNA, the CDR3 is TGTGCCAGCAGTTGGACTAGCGGCCTCTACAATGAGCAGTACTTC.

The chain is built from TRBV5-1 and TRBJ2-1; 11 bases match TRBD2. CDR3 length equals 16 residues. Germline lookup yields CDR1 SGHRS and CDR2 YFSETQ. The trim removed 1 base at V and 7 bases at J, leaving 7 bases unmatched. The CDR3 nucleotides read TGCGCCAGCAGCTTGACCGGGACTAGCGGACTAAATGAGCAGTTCTTC. Protein sequence: CASSLTGTSGLNEQFF.

The rearrangement joins TRBV5-5 to TRBJ1-1; 8 nucleotides agree with TRBD1. This CDR3 is built from 14 residues. Looked up from germline, CDR1 is SGHKS and CDR2 is YYEKEE (reference sequence). With 5 bases clipped from V and 3 bases from J, the junction kept 6 bases outside the gene matches. CDR3 in amino acids: CASRPPGQDTEAFF. DNA of the CDR3: TGTGCCAGCAGACCTCCGGGACAGGACACTGAAGCTTTCTTT.

In its sample, this clonotype was seen a few times. The V call is TRBV7-2, the J call TRBJ1-6, with D maybe TRBD1 (5 bases). V was pared by 3 bases and J by 3 bases, with 6 bases between. The CDR3 sequence is 14 residues long. The germline V gene encodes CDR1 SGHTA and CDR2 FQGNSA. CDR3 bases: TGTGCCAGCAGCTTCGGACACTATAATTCACCCCTCCACTTT. Residues: CASSFGHYNSPLHF.

The chain couples TRBV24-1 to TRBJ1-2; a possible D gene is TRBD1 (6 bases). Trimming pared 2 bases from V and 8 bases from J, leaving 11 bases between. Germline V gene sequence: CDR1 KGHDR, CDR2 SFDVKD. This CDR3 comprises 13 residues. The CDR3 reads CATSDSGESGYTF. The CDR3 DNA follows: TGTGCCACCAGTGATTCAGGGGAAAGCGGCTACACCTTC.

The CDR3 reads CSATKNSGGVSSYNEQFF. CDR3 sequence (DNA): TGCAGTGCCACAAAAAATAGCGGGGGTGTGAGCTCCTACAATGAGCAGTTCTTC. The chain employs TRBV20-1 and TRBJ2-1; TRBD2 matches 9 bases. Germline V gene data show CDR1 as DFQATT and CDR2 as SNEGSKA (reference sequence). This CDR3 region has 18 residues. V lost 6 bases and J lost 0; bases outside the gene matches: 15.

V usage is TRBV11-1 and J usage is TRBJ2-1, with 7 bases fitting TRBD1. There are 16 residues in the CDR3. CDR1 is SGHAT and CDR2 is FQDESV in the germline V gene (reference sequence). V lost 5 bases to trimming and J lost 9 bases; unmatched junction nucleotides: 16. The CDR3 sequence: CASSPPGQVLMREQFF. CDR3 coding DNA: TGTGCCAGCAGCCCTCCCGGACAGGTTTTGATGCGTGAGCAGTTCTTC.

V and J are TRBV4-2 and TRBJ2-2; the D call may be TRBD1 or TRBD2 (5 bases each). The CDR3 consists of 14 residues. The germline CDR1 and CDR2 sequences are LGHNA and YNFKEQ. The V and J ends lost 4 bases and 5 bases respectively, with 11 bases between them. The CDR3 bases are TGTGCCAGCAGCCCATTAGAGGGGACCGGGGAGCTGTTTTTT. Translated, it gives CASSPLEGTGELFF.

The chain employs TRBV3-1 and TRBJ2-3, with D possibly being TRBD1 or TRBD2 (5 bases each). The germline V gene encodes CDR1 LGHDT and CDR2 YNNKEL (reference sequence). V lost 2 bases and J 6 bases, leaving 24 bases between the germline ends. The CDR3 contains 18 residues. The CDR3 spells CASSQRTDTEGLRDTQYF. In DNA, the CDR3 is TGTGCCAGCAGCCAAAGGACGGACACAGAGGGCCTTCGGGATACGCAGTATTTT.

The chain joins TRBV10-3 to TRBJ1-1; 11 bases are a match to TRBD1. CDR3 length: 13 amino acids. The J segment lost 11 bases and the V segment lost 1 base, leaving 3 bases of the junction unmatched. Germline V gives CDR1 ENHRY, CDR2 SYGVKD. The CDR3 sequence is CAISELGQGVAFF. DNA for the CDR3: TGTGCCATCAGTGAGTTGGGACAGGGGGTGGCTTTCTTT.

Only a few counts were recorded for this clonotype. The V gene is TRBV20-1, the J gene TRBJ2-3; TRBD1 might be the D (6 bases). This CDR3 region has 14 residues. Germline CDR1 DFQATT, CDR2 SNEGSKA (reference sequence). V was pared by 5 bases and J by 3 bases, with 15 bases between. CDR3 sequence (DNA): TGCAGTGCTTCGTTGGGGGCGAAAACAGATACGCAGTATTTT. Protein sequence: CSASLGAKTDTQYF.

A word on this clonotype: One end of the junction does not line up with germline, which may come from a read error. The chain employs TRBV4-1 and TRBJ1-3, with 7 bases that match TRBD1. Germline lookup yields CDR1 MGHRA and CDR2 YSYEKL. The CDR3 runs 15 residues. The CDR3 loop is CASSQEGQVGNTIYF. CDR3 in DNA: TGCGCCAGCAGTCAAGAAGGACAGGTTGGAAACACCATATATTTT.

CDR3 nucleotides: TGTGCCAGCAGCCACCACGGGGTATCCTACGAGCAGTACTTC. Residues: CASSHHGVSYEQYF. The chain couples TRBV28 to TRBJ2-5; D might be TRBD2 (5 bases). The DNA matches TRBJ2-7 better at its end, which makes the J call doubtful. Germline V lookup: CDR1 MDHEN, CDR2 SYDVKM. The CDR3 loop spans 14 amino acids.

This rearrangement joins TRBV6-4 to TRBJ2-1, with D perhaps TRBD2 (6 bases). Germline loops: CDR1 MRHNA, CDR2 SNTAGT. The CDR3 extends over 9 amino acids. The V end lost 11 bases, the J end lost 9 bases, and 8 bases lay between the germline ends. The CDR3 region is CAGGGEQFF. In nucleotides, the CDR3 is TGTGCCGGGGGAGGTGAGCAGTTCTTC.

This clonotype was recorded many times. The CDR3: CASSLALTYEQYF. The CDR3 DNA is TGTGCCAGCAGCTTAGCGTTGACCTACGAGCAGTACTTC. This chain joins TRBV7-9 and TRBJ2-7; D gene unclear. V was shortened by 0 bases and J by 2 bases, with 5 bases between the two germline ends. Per the germline V gene, CDR1 is SEHNR and CDR2 is FQNEAQ (reference sequence). This CDR3 has 13 residues.

The chain links TRBV27 to TRBJ2-5, with D possibly TRBD1 on 6 matching bases. The J call is doubtful: the DNA matches TRBJ2-7 better. Germline V gene sequence: CDR1 MNHEY, CDR2 SMNVEV (reference sequence). The CDR3 contains 15 residues. The CDR3 here is CASRNVEQGAGEQYF. The CDR3 DNA follows: TGTGCCAGCAGAAACGTCGAACAGGGTGCAGGCGAGCAGTACTTC.

The chain joins TRBV27 to TRBJ2-3; D possibly corresponds to TRBD1 (5 bases). The germline gives CDR1 MNHEY, CDR2 SMNVEV (reference sequence). V lost 6 bases and J lost 6, with 22 bases in between. This CDR3 is 16 amino acids long. DNA for the CDR3: TGTGCCAGCAGCGTTGTTAGGGGTTATACTGGGGATACGCAGTATTTT. Translation gives CASSVVRGYTGDTQYF.

This clonotype was recorded a few times. This chain joins TRBV7-9 and TRBJ2-3; 7 nucleotides agree with TRBD2. Germline CDR1 SEHNR, CDR2 FQNEAQ (reference sequence). With 4 bases clipped from V and 0 bases from J, the junction kept 7 bases outside the gene matches. The CDR3 length is 16 residues. In DNA form, the CDR3 reads TGTGCCAGCAGCTCCCGAGCGGGGACTAGCACAGATACGCAGTATTTT. It encodes CASSSRAGTSTDTQYF.

The chain is built from TRBV5-1 and TRBJ1-1; D is uncertain. CDR1 is SGHRS, CDR2 YFSETQ, per germline. There are 11 residues in the CDR3. Here the CDR3 DNA reads TGCGTCTCCTCTATGAACACTGAAGCTTTCTTT. Translated: CVSSMNTEAFF.

The chain links TRBV29-1 to TRBJ2-1; the match to TRBD2 covers 11 bases. From germline, CDR1 is SQVTM and CDR2 ANQGSEA. The length of the CDR3 is 16 residues. With V trimmed by 6 bases and J by 5 bases, 12 bases remained unmatched. CDR3 loop: CSVVGTSGKYHNEQFF. CDR3 nucleotides: TGCAGCGTAGTGGGGACTAGCGGAAAATACCACAATGAGCAGTTCTTC.

This clonotype has more than one count but fewer than ten. The chain's CDR3 is CAWSVRAEYF. In DNA, the CDR3 is TGTGCCTGGAGTGTACGGGCGGAGTACTTC. V is TRBV30 and J is TRBJ2-5; no definite D call. The V end lost 0 bases, the J end lost 12 bases, and 8 bases lay between the germline ends. CDR1 is GTSNPN and CDR2 is SVGIG in the germline V gene (reference sequence). The CDR3 length is 10 residues.

This clonotype turned up a few times. CDR3 loop: CASSRFGRVSYEQYF. CDR3 nucleotide sequence: TGTGCCAGCAGCCGCTTCGGGCGGGTATCCTACGAGCAGTACTTC. The V and J genes are TRBV3-1 and TRBJ2-7, with D perhaps TRBD2 (5 bases). Trimming stripped 4 bases from V and 1 base from J, with 14 bases between. Germline V lookup: CDR1 LGHDT, CDR2 YNNKEL (reference sequence). The CDR3 has 15 amino acids.